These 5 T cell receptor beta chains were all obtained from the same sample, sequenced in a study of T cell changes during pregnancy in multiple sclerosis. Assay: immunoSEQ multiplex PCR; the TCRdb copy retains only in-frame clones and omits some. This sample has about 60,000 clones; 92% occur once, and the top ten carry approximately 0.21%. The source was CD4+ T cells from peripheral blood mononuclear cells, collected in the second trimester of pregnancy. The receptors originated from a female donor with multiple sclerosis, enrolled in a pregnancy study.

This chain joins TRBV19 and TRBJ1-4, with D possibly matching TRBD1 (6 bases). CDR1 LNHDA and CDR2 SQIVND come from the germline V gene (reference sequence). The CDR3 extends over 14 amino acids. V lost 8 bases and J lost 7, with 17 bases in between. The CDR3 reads CASSKTRGGEKLFF. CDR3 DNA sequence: TGTGCCAGTTCAAAGACGCGAGGGGGTGAAAAACTGTTTTTT.

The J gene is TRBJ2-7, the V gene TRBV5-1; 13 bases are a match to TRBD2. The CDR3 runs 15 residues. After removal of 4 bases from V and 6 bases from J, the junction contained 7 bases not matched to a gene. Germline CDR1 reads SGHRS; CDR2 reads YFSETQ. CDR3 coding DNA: TGCGCCAGCAGCGAGGGACTAGCGGGAATGTTCGAGCAGTACTTC. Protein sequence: CASSEGLAGMFEQYF.

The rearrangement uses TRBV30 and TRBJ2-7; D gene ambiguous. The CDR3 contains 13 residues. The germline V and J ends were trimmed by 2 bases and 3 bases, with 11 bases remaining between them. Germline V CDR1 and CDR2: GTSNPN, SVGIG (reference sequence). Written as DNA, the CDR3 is TGTGCCTGGAGTTTTGTCAGAAACTACGAGCAGTACTTC. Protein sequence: CAWSFVRNYEQYF.

In nucleotides, the CDR3 is TGTGCCAGCAGCCCCCTCAGTGCCTATGAGCAGTTCTTC. Its translation is CASSPLSAYEQFF. The chain links TRBV7-2 to TRBJ2-1; D gene ambiguous. The V and J ends lost 5 bases and 8 bases respectively, with 13 bases between them. Germline CDR1 and CDR2: SGHTA and FQGNSA. The CDR3 is made up of 13 amino acids.

The CDR3 nucleotides are TGCAGCGTCGGGACAGGGCAAGAGACCCAGTACTTC. Its translation is CSVGTGQETQYF. This sequence joins TRBV29-1 and TRBJ2-5, with TRBD1 matching over 9 bases. Germline lookup yields CDR1 SQVTM and CDR2 ANQGSEA. This CDR3 region has 12 residues. V was pared by 6 bases and J by 2 bases, with 1 base of the junction left unmatched. The variable domain in full, completed from reference TRBV29-1 and TRBJ2-5, reads SAVISQKPSRDICQRGTSLTIQCQVDSQVTMMFWYRQQPGQSLTLIATANQGSEATYESGFVIDKFPISRPNLTFSTLTVSNMSPEDSSIYLCSVGTGQETQYFGPGTRLLVL.